These 31 T cell receptor beta chains were sequenced from one sample in a study of control samples from healthy donors and cancer patients (dated by TCRdb to the early 2020s). Library construction relied on the immunoSEQ multiplex PCR assay. The table was pulled from immuneACCESS by TCRdb, which kept in-frame rearrangements only. Such tables lose some clones; where checked, under half of the loss comes from unresolved V genes, and the rest has no known cause. The sample has some 74,000 clones on record, more than 80% of them singletons. The ten most abundant clones make up about 15% of the sample. Sequencing was done on a sample of blood. These receptors all stem from a man aged 55 to 70 in good health.

The chain combines TRBV7-2 with TRBJ2-7; weak D call: TRBD1 (5 bases). CDR1 is SGHTA, CDR2 FQGNSA, per germline. The germline V and J ends were trimmed by 1 base and 3 bases, with 10 bases remaining between them. The CDR3 spans 14 residues. CDR3: CASSLGQGLYEQYF. CDR3 bases: TGTGCCAGCAGCTTAGGGCAGGGCCTCTACGAGCAGTACTTC.

The gene calls are TRBV5-6 and TRBJ2-7; 9 bases agree with TRBD2. The CDR3 consists of 15 residues. With 10 bases clipped from V and 7 bases from J, the junction kept 18 bases outside the gene matches. CDR1 SGHDT and CDR2 YYEEEE come from the germline V gene. The CDR3 coding sequence is TGTGCCGGCGCAAGTAGCGGGAGTCACAATTGGGAGCAGTACTTC. Its translation is CAGASSGSHNWEQYF.

The chain uses TRBV19 and TRBJ1-1; 7 bases match TRBD1. Looked up from germline, CDR1 is LNHDA and CDR2 is SQIVND (reference sequence). CDR3 length: 14 residues. V lost 6 bases to trimming and J lost 4 bases; unmatched junction nucleotides: 8. The CDR3 region is CASRQQGIRTEAFF. CDR3 in DNA: TGTGCCAGTAGACAACAGGGGATCCGCACTGAAGCTTTCTTT.

CDR3: CASSTPRRVNTEAFF. The CDR3 DNA reads as TGTGCCAGCAGTACCCCTCGCAGGGTCAACACTGAAGCTTTCTTT. The chain couples TRBV6-5 to TRBJ1-1; TRBD1 is a possible D gene (5 bases). CDR1 and CDR2 from the germline V gene are MNHEY and SVGAGI. The germline V and J ends were trimmed by 5 bases and 2 bases, with 15 bases remaining between them. CDR3 length: 15 residues.

The chain couples TRBV6-2 or TRBV6-3 to TRBJ2-1; unclear D gene. The length of the CDR3 is 11 residues. The V end lost 5 bases, the J end lost 10 bases, and 9 bases lay between the germline ends. Per the germline V gene, CDR1 is MNHEY and CDR2 is SVGEGT. CDR3 nucleotides: TGTGCCAGCAGTCCCCGACTCGAGCAGTTCTTC. This sequence encodes CASSPRLEQFF.

Judged by abundance, this clone is medium-sized. The chain uses TRBV7-2 and TRBJ2-7; 10 bases match TRBD2. The CDR3 has 16 residues. J was trimmed by 0 bases and V by 5 bases; bases with no gene match: 7. The germline CDR1 and CDR2 sequences are SGHTA and FQGNSA. The DNA of the CDR3 is TGTGCCAGCAGCCGGACGGGACTAGCGAGCTCCTACGAGCAGTACTTC. Translation gives CASSRTGLASSYEQYF. The full variable domain, in which reference TRBV7-2 and TRBJ2-7 provide the parts outside the CDR3, is GAGVSQSPSNKVTEKGKDVELRCDPISGHTALYWYRQSLGQGLEFLIYFQGNSAPDKSGLPSDRFSAERTGGSVSTLTIQRTQQEDSAVYLCASSRTGLASSYEQYFGPGTRLTVT.

V and J are TRBV5-8 and TRBJ1-1; TRBD1 might be the D (5 bases). CDR3 length: 15 amino acids. From germline, CDR1 is SGHTS and CDR2 YDEGEE. The V and J ends lost 4 bases and 5 bases respectively, with 18 bases between them. This CDR3 is CASSTYWGVGTEAFF. CDR3 nucleotide sequence: TGTGCCAGCAGCACATATTGGGGGGTTGGTACTGAAGCTTTCTTT.

The chain's CDR3 is CATSDRQAQHF. The CDR3 coding sequence is TGTGCCACCAGTGACCGCCAGGCCCAGCATTTT. The rearrangement links TRBV24-1 to TRBJ1-5; D gene uncertain. The CDR3 extends over 11 amino acids. The ends were cut back, 4 bases at V and 11 bases at J, with 8 bases in the middle. CDR1 and CDR2 (germline): KGHDR, SFDVKD.

The chain combines TRBV5-1 with TRBJ2-7, with D uncertain. The CDR3 runs 14 residues. Germline V gives CDR1 SGHRS, CDR2 YFSETQ. V gave up 0 bases and J gave up 6 bases, with 13 bases separating them. CDR3 in amino acids: CASSLEVSPGEQYF. The CDR3 coding sequence is TGCGCCAGCAGCTTGGAAGTCAGCCCGGGCGAGCAGTACTTC.

The chain couples TRBV29-1 to TRBJ2-5, with 7 bases aligning to TRBD2. Germline loops: CDR1 SQVTM, CDR2 ANQGSEA. This CDR3 is built from 15 residues. J lost 2 bases, V lost 2 bases, and 8 bases had no gene match. The CDR3 DNA follows: TGCAGCGTTGAATCCAGCGGGATGGCTCAAGAGACCCAGTACTTC. It yields the protein CSVESSGMAQETQYF. The variable domain in full, completed from reference TRBV29-1 and TRBJ2-5, reads SAVISQKPSRDICQRGTSLTIQCQVDSQVTMMFWYRQQPGQSLTLIATANQGSEATYESGFVIDKFPISRPNLTFSTLTVSNMSPEDSSIYLCSVESSGMAQETQYFGPGTRLLVL.

V and J are TRBV10-3 and TRBJ2-1; 11 nucleotides align to TRBD2. The CDR3 consists of 14 residues. V was clipped by 10 bases and J by 5 bases; unmatched bases: 7. Germline V lookup: CDR1 ENHRY, CDR2 SYGVKD. The CDR3 nucleotides read TGTGCCAATTCTCCGGGACTAGCGGACAATGAGCAGTTCTTC. Translated, it gives CANSPGLADNEQFF.

The V and J genes are TRBV20-1 and TRBJ1-1; unclear D gene. The CDR3 covers 11 residues. V gave up 1 base and J gave up 6 bases, with 6 bases separating them. Looked up from germline, CDR1 is DFQATT and CDR2 is SNEGSKA (reference sequence). In DNA, the CDR3 is TGCAGTGCTAGAGGTGGTCCTGAAGCTTTCTTT. Translated: CSARGGPEAFF.

The rearrangement links TRBV2 to TRBJ2-7, with D possibly called TRBD1 or TRBD2 (5 bases each). V lost 4 bases and J 6 bases, leaving 16 bases between the germline ends. This CDR3 spans 14 amino acids. Germline V gene data show CDR1 as SNHLY and CDR2 as FYNNEI. CDR3: CASSGRTPGGEQYF. The DNA for the CDR3 is TGTGCCAGCAGTGGTAGGACACCTGGGGGCGAGCAGTACTTC.

The J gene is TRBJ2-2, the V gene TRBV29-1, with TRBD2 identical over 10 bases. Unmatched junction bases numbered 7, after V lost 7 bases and J lost 5 bases. Per the germline V gene, CDR1 is SQVTM and CDR2 is ANQGSEA. The CDR3 is made up of 14 amino acids. For the CDR3, the DNA is TGCAGCGCGGGGACTAGCGATTGGACCGGGGAGCTGTTTTTT. It yields the protein CSAGTSDWTGELFF.

V gene TRBV9 combines with J gene TRBJ2-1, with D possibly being TRBD1 (5 bases). This CDR3 has 20 amino acids. Germline V lookup: CDR1 SGDLS, CDR2 YYNGEE. Trimming stripped 3 bases from V and 0 bases from J, with 25 bases between. The CDR3: CASSAGRGRVEQNSYNEQFF. The CDR3 DNA reads TGTGCCAGCAGCGCCGGTCGTGGCAGGGTGGAGCAAAACTCCTACAATGAGCAGTTCTTC.

V and J are TRBV20-1 and TRBJ2-1, with a tentative D call TRBD2 (6 bases). CDR3 length: 14 residues. Between the trimmed V and J ends, which lost 3 bases and 2 bases, there was a span of 11 bases. The germline gives CDR1 DFQATT, CDR2 SNEGSKA (reference sequence). The chain's CDR3 is CSASDVAAYNEQFF. The CDR3 nucleotides are TGCAGTGCTAGTGACGTAGCGGCCTACAATGAGCAGTTCTTC.

This chain links TRBV15 with TRBJ1-5, with D perhaps matching TRBD1 (5 bases). The CDR3 consists of 15 residues. Germline loops: CDR1 LNHNV, CDR2 YYDKDF (reference sequence). The germline V and J ends were trimmed by 0 bases and 7 bases, with 13 bases remaining between them. CDR3 in amino acids: CATSRDWGEGQPQHF. The DNA of the CDR3 is TGTGCCACCAGCAGAGATTGGGGGGAGGGACAGCCCCAGCATTTT.

The CDR3 is CASSSRGAGIYTDTQYF. CDR3 DNA: TGTGCCAGCAGTTCCCGCGGGGCGGGTATTTACACAGATACGCAGTATTTT. The V call is TRBV27, the J call TRBJ2-3; a possible D gene is TRBD2 (6 bases). Germline V gives CDR1 MNHEY, CDR2 SMNVEV (reference sequence). This CDR3 spans 17 amino acids. The V end lost 4 bases, the J end lost 2 bases, and 19 bases lay between the germline ends.

This chain connects TRBV28 to TRBJ1-2; D gene uncertain. CDR3 size: 15 residues. The V and J ends lost 4 bases and 1 base respectively, with 13 bases between them. CDR1 MDHEN and CDR2 SYDVKM come from the germline V gene. CDR3 coding DNA: TGTGCCAGCAGTTCCCCTGCGGCCAGTAACTATGGCTACACCTTC. It specifies CASSSPAASNYGYTF.

The chain carries TRBV6-1 and TRBJ2-7; 8 bases fit TRBD1. Germline-derived CDR1 and CDR2 are MNHNS and SASEGT. The CDR3 sequence is 15 residues long. The V gene end was trimmed by 1 base and the J gene end by 3 bases; junction bases not matched to a gene: 5. The CDR3 sequence: CASSEDRTGIYEQYF. The CDR3 bases are TGTGCCAGCAGTGAAGATAGGACAGGGATCTACGAGCAGTACTTC.

V is TRBV2 and J is TRBJ2-7; D possibly corresponds to TRBD2 (5 bases). This CDR3 contains 14 residues. Germline V CDR1 and CDR2: SNHLY, FYNNEI. V was shortened by 3 bases and J by 3 bases, with 12 bases between the two germline ends. The CDR3 protein is CASSDLAGSYEQYF. CDR3 in DNA: TGTGCCAGCAGTGATCTGGCGGGCAGCTACGAGCAGTACTTC.

CDR3 bases: TGTGCCAGTAGTTCGTCTATGAGCTCCTACAATGAGCAGTTCTTC. This translates into CASSSSMSSYNEQFF. The rearrangement uses TRBV19 and TRBJ2-1; D remains ambiguous. Germline loops: CDR1 LNHDA, CDR2 SQIVND (reference sequence). The CDR3 sequence is 15 residues long. The V end lost 5 bases, the J end lost 0 bases, and 11 bases lay between the germline ends.

This chain uses TRBV6-2 or TRBV6-3 with TRBJ2-5, with D uncertain. Trimming shortened V by 2 bases and J by 5 bases, and 15 bases separated the two germline ends. This CDR3 comprises 15 residues. The germline gives CDR1 MNHEY, CDR2 SVGEGT. The CDR3 DNA reads as TGTGCCAGCAGTTACGGTGTCAGGACCGGGGAGACCCAGTACTTC. Protein: CASSYGVRTGETQYF.

The chain combines TRBV28 with TRBJ1-2; the match to TRBD1 covers 7 bases. Germline lookup yields CDR1 MDHEN and CDR2 SYDVKM. This CDR3 has 18 amino acids. Unmatched junction bases numbered 15, after V lost 4 bases and J lost 1 base. CDR3 amino acids: CASSSTTPQGGLNYGYTF. The CDR3 coding sequence is TGTGCCAGCAGTTCAACGACCCCCCAAGGGGGCCTTAACTATGGCTACACCTTC.

The V gene is TRBV4-2, the J gene TRBJ2-5; 7 bases agree with TRBD1. Looked up from germline, CDR1 is LGHNA and CDR2 is YNFKEQ. The CDR3 is made up of 13 amino acids. V was clipped by 6 bases and J by 4 bases; unmatched bases: 5. As DNA, the CDR3 is TGTGCCAGCAGGCAAAAGGGGGCAGAGACCCAGTACTTC. Translation: CASRQKGAETQYF.

The chain couples TRBV28 to TRBJ1-3, with D maybe TRBD1 (5 bases). V dropped 6 bases and J dropped 0 bases, with 12 bases sitting between them. The CDR3 extends over 15 amino acids. Germline V gene lookup returns CDR1 MDHEN and CDR2 SYDVKM. CDR3 amino acids: CASSPPGHSGNTIYF. Here the CDR3 DNA reads TGTGCCAGCAGCCCCCCCGGACACTCTGGAAACACCATATATTTT. The full variable domain, its missing parts supplied by reference TRBV28 and TRBJ1-3, is DVKVTQSSRYLVKRTGEKVFLECVQDMDHENMFWYRQDPGLGLRLIYFSYDVKMKEKGDIPEGYSVSREKKERFSLILESASTNQTSMYLCASSPPGHSGNTIYFGEGSWLTVV.

The chain couples TRBV7-3 to TRBJ2-7; 8 bases match TRBD2. V lost 4 bases to trimming and J lost 2 bases; unmatched junction nucleotides: 7. This CDR3 spans 15 amino acids. Per germline, CDR1 SGHTA and CDR2 FQGTGA. The CDR3 sequence: CASSSKREPTYEQYF. CDR3 DNA: TGTGCCAGCAGCTCGAAGCGGGAGCCCACCTACGAGCAGTACTTC.

The chain has TRBV30 and TRBJ1-2; possible D gene TRBD1, 5 bases. Between the trimmed V and J ends, which lost 3 bases and 4 bases, there was a span of 12 bases. Germline V gene lookup returns CDR1 GTSNPN and CDR2 SVGIG (reference sequence). The CDR3 extends over 13 amino acids. CDR3 sequence (DNA): TGTGCCTGGAGCCCGGGGGTACCCTATGGCTACACCTTC. Its protein is CAWSPGVPYGYTF.

The chain links TRBV6-6 to TRBJ1-1; TRBD1 matches at 9 bases. The CDR3 is made up of 14 amino acids. From germline, CDR1 is MNHNY and CDR2 SVGAGI (reference sequence). Trimming removed 3 bases from V and 4 bases from J; junction bases left unmatched: 3. The CDR3 DNA reads as TGTGCCAGCAGTTATTCGACAGGGGGCACTGAAGCTTTCTTT. Translated: CASSYSTGGTEAFF.

The rearrangement joins TRBV30 to TRBJ2-1; the match to TRBD2 covers 13 bases. V lost 1 base to trimming and J lost 9 bases; unmatched junction nucleotides: 6. The CDR3 has 15 amino acids. CDR1 GTSNPN and CDR2 SVGIG come from the germline V gene (reference sequence). The CDR3 DNA sequence: TGTGCCTGGAGTGGGACTAGCGGGAGTTGGATTGAGCAGTTCTTC. It encodes CAWSGTSGSWIEQFF. The full variable domain, its missing parts supplied by reference TRBV30 and TRBJ2-1, is SQTIHQWPATLVQPVGSPLSLECTVEGTSNPNLYWYRQAAGRGLQLLFYSVGIGQISSEVPQNLSASRPQDRQFILSSKKLLLSDSGFYLCAWSGTSGSWIEQFFGPGTRLTVL.

The chain employs TRBV7-9 and TRBJ1-1; a possible D gene is TRBD1 (5 bases). CDR1 and CDR2 (germline): SEHNR, FQNEAQ (reference sequence). The CDR3 spans 14 residues. With 4 bases removed from V and 5 bases from J, the gap between germline ends came to 14 bases. The DNA of the CDR3 is TGTGCCAGCAGCTGGGGAACAGGTAGAACTGAAGCTTTCTTT. It codes for CASSWGTGRTEAFF.